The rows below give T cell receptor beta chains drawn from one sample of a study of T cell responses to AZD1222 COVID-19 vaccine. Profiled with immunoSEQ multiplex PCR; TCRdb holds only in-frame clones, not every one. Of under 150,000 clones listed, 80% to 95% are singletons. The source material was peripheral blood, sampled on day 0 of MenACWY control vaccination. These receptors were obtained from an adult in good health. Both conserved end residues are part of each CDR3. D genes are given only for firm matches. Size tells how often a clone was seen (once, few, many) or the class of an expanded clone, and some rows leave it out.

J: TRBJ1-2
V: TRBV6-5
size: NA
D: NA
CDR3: CASSYRGQDGYTF
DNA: TGTGCCAGCAGTTATAGAGGTCAGGATGGCTACACCTTC

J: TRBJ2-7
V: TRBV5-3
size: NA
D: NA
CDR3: CARSPDGQGEQYF
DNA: TGTGCCAGAAGCCCGGACGGACAAGGTGAGCAGTACTTC

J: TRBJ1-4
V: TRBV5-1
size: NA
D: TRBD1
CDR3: CASSRDGDRTEKLFF
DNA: TGCGCCAGCAGCAGAGATGGGGACAGGACTGAAAAACTGTTTTTT

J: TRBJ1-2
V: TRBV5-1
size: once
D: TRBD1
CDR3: CASSTHTGGPVMDGYTF
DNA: TGCGCCAGCAGCACCCATACAGGGGGCCCCGTAATGGATGGCTACACCTTC

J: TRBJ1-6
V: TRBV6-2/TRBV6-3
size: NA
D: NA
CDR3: CASSTGGSYNSPLHF
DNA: TGTGCCAGCAGTACTGGGGGATCGTATAATTCACCCCTCCACTTT

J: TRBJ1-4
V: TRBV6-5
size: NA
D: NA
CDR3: CASTGGSLEKLFF
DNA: TGTGCCAGCACGGGGGGAAGTTTAGAAAAACTGTTTTTT

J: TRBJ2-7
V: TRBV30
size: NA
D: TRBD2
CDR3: CAWSVGGSSYEQYF
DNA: TGTGCCTGGAGTGTGGGCGGGAGCTCCTACGAGCAGTACTTC

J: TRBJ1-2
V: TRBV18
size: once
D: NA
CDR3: CASSPPQSWYGYTF
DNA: TGTGCCAGCTCACCACCCCAGTCTTGGTATGGCTACACCTTC

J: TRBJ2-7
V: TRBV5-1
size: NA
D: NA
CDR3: CASSLEQFEDEQYF
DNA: TGCGCCAGCAGCTTGGAACAGTTCGAGGACGAGCAGTACTTC

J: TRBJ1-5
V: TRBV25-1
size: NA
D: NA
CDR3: CATSSGGFNQPQHF
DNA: TGTGCCACCTCCTCCGGGGGGTTCAATCAGCCCCAGCATTTT

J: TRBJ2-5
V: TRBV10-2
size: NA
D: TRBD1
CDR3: CAVGQGYQETQYF
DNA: TGCGCCGTCGGACAGGGGTACCAAGAGACCCAGTACTTC

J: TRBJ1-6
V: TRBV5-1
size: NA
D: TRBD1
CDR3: CASSLDRGGSPLHF
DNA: TGCGCCAGCAGCTTGGACAGGGGAGGCTCACCCCTCCACTTT

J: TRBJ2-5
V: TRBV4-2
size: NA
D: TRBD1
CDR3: CASGEQGTEGETQYF
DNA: TGTGCCAGCGGCGAACAGGGGACGGAAGGAGAGACCCAGTACTTC

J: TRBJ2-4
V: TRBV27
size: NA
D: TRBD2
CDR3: CASSLSRIAGGPAKNIQYF
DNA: TGTGCCAGCAGTTTATCGAGGATAGCGGGAGGTCCGGCCAAAAACATTCAGTACTTC

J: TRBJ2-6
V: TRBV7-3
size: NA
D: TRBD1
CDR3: CASSQRALGQGVTGANVLTF
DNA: TGTGCCAGCAGCCAAAGAGCCCTGGGACAGGGAGTTACTGGGGCCAACGTCCTGACTTTC

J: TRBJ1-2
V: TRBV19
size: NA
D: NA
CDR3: CASSIWSGTSYGYTF
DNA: TGTGCCAGTAGTATTTGGAGCGGGACGAGCTATGGCTACACCTTC

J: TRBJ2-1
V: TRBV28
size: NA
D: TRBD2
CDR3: CASRSGSSYNEQFF
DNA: TGTGCCAGCAGGAGCGGGAGCTCCTACAATGAGCAGTTCTTC

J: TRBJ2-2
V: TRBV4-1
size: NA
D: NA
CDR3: CASSQDPGTVNTGELFF
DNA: TGCGCCAGCAGCCAAGACCCCGGGACGGTGAACACCGGGGAGCTGTTTTTT

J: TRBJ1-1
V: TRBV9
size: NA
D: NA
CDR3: CASSVVGGQATEAFF
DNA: TGTGCCAGCAGCGTAGTTGGGGGGCAGGCCACTGAAGCTTTCTTT

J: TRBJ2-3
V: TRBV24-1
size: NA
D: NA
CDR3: CATSDSLNSVLTDTQYF
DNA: TGTGCCACCAGTGATTCCCTAAATAGCGTACTCACAGATACGCAGTATTTT

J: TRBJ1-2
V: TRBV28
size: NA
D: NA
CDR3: CASGPTGQIYGYTF
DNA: TGTGCCAGCGGCCCCACCGGACAGATCTATGGCTACACCTTC

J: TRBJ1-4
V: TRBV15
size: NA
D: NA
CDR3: CATSARGPTNEKLFF
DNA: TGTGCCACCAGCGCCCGGGGACCAACTAATGAAAAACTGTTTTTT

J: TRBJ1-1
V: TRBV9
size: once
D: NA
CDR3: CASSVATGTVNTEAFF
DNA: TGTGCCAGCAGCGTAGCTACAGGGACGGTGAACACTGAAGCTTTCTTT

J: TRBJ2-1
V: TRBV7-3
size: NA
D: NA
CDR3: CASSSGGPGRGNNEQFF
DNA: TGTGCCAGCAGCTCGGGCGGCCCCGGACGGGGAAACAATGAGCAGTTCTTC

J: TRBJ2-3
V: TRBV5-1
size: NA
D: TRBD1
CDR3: CASSGDSSGTDTQYF
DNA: TGCGCCAGCAGCGGGGACAGTTCGGGCACAGATACGCAGTATTTT

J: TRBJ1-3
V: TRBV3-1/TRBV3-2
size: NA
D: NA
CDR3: CASSQRISGNTIYF
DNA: TGTGCCAGCAGCCAGCGGATCTCTGGAAACACCATATATTTT

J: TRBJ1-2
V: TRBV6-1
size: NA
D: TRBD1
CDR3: CASSEVTGVNYGYTF
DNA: TGTGCCAGCAGTGAAGTGACAGGGGTAAACTATGGCTACACCTTC

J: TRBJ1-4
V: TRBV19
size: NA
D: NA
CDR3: CASSTNRVNEKLFF
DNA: TGTGCCAGTAGTACTAATCGGGTTAATGAAAAACTGTTTTTT

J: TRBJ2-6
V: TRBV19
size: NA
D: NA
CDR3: CASIPRGSGANVLTF
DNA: TGTGCCAGTATCCCGCGGGGCTCTGGGGCCAACGTCCTGACTTTC

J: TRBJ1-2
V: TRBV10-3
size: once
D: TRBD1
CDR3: CATSGQDYGYTF
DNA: TGTGCCACCTCGGGACAGGACTATGGCTACACCTTC

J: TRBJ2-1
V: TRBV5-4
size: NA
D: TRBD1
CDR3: CASSSGQGDYNEQFF
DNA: TGTGCCAGCAGCTCGGGACAGGGAGACTACAATGAGCAGTTCTTC

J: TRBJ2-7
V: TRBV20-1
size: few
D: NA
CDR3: CSAHNYEQYF
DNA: TGCAGTGCCCATAACTACGAGCAGTACTTC

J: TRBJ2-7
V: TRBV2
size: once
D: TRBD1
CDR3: CASLQGTWAYEQYF
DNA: TGTGCCAGCCTACAGGGGACATGGGCCTACGAGCAGTACTTC

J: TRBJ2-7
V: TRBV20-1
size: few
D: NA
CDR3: CSASPPGTYSYEQYF
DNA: TGCAGTGCTAGTCCCCCCGGGACGTATTCCTACGAGCAGTACTTC

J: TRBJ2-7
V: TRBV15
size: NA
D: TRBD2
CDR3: CATSRTSGGYEQYF
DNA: TGTGCCACCAGCCGGACTAGCGGGGGTTACGAGCAGTACTTC

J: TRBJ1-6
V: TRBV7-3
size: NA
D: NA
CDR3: CASSLNRNSPLHF
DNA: TGTGCCAGCAGCCTCAACAGAAATTCACCCCTCCACTTT

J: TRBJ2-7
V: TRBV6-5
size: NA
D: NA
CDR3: CASRHSGPSYEQYF
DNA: TGTGCCAGCAGACATAGCGGCCCGTCCTACGAGCAGTACTTC

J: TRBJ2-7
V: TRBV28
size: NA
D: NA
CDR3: CASSSYSLGPSYEQYF
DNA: TGTGCCAGCAGTTCCTATTCTTTAGGACCCTCCTACGAGCAGTACTTC

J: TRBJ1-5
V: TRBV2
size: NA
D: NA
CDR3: CASRADYNQPQHF
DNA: TGTGCCAGTAGGGCTGATTATAATCAGCCCCAGCATTTT